These T cell receptor beta chains were read from a single sample in a study of blood T cell repertoires in COVID-19. TCRdb's table, derived via immunoSEQ multiplex PCR, lists solely in-frame clones and lacks some. The profile covers approximately 300,000 clones, with about nine tenths appearing a single time and roughly 10% taken by the ten largest. Sequencing was done on a sample of PBMCs or T cells enriched from blood (not recorded which). These receptors were obtained from a woman between 18 and 30 years old who had recovered from COVID-19. The CDR3 runs from the conserved cysteine through the conserved F or W. D genes are given only for firm matches. Clone size is not always given. Where it is, it says once, few, many or a class for expanded clones.

size	V	J	D	DNA	CDR3
-	TRBV7-3	TRBJ2-1	-	TGTGCCAGCAGCTTAACTTCGTCAGGGAACAGTGAGCAGTTCTTC	CASSLTSSGNSEQFF
-	TRBV3-1/TRBV3-2	TRBJ2-1	TRBD2	TGTGCCAGCAGCCAAGCCTCTCGAGTTCAGCGGGGTAATGAGCAGTTCTTC	CASSQASRVQRGNEQFF
-	TRBV7-2	TRBJ2-7	-	TGTGCCAGCAGCTCACTACAGGGCTACGAGCAGTACTTC	CASSSLQGYEQYF
-	TRBV3-1/TRBV3-2	TRBJ2-7	TRBD2	TGTGCCAGCAGCCAAGGAGGCGGGGGGCAGTACGAGCAGTACTTC	CASSQGGGGQYEQYF
-	TRBV25-1	TRBJ1-1	-	TGTGCCAGCAGTGAATTCGGACGTCAGGGTGAAGCTTTCTTT	CASSEFGRQGEAFF
-	TRBV14	TRBJ1-2	-	TGTGCCAGCAGCCTTAGGACAGCGTATGGCTACACCTTC	CASSLRTAYGYTF
-	TRBV5-1	TRBJ1-1	-	TGCGCCAGCATAAGAGGGGGAGAGGACACTGAAGCTTTCTTT	CASIRGGEDTEAFF
-	TRBV2	TRBJ2-1	-	TGTGCCAGCAGTGCTGGCCCGGAGGGGTTCTTC	CASSAGPEGFF
-	TRBV10-3	TRBJ1-2	-	TGTGCCACCAGGGCGGAATATGGCTACACCTTC	CATRAEYGYTF
-	TRBV24-1	TRBJ1-4	TRBD1	TGTGCCACCAGTGAATCGACAGGGGTAAATGAAAAACTGTTTTTT	CATSESTGVNEKLFF
-	TRBV7-8	TRBJ2-1	TRBD2	TGTGCCAGCAGCTTAGTGTCAGGTAGCGGGGGTTTTAATGAGCAGTTCTTC	CASSLVSGSGGFNEQFF
-	TRBV7-9	TRBJ2-7	TRBD2	TGTGCCAGCAGCCATACTCCCGGGACTAGCGGGAGCAGCTCCTACGAGCAGTACTTC	CASSHTPGTSGSSSYEQYF
-	TRBV19	TRBJ2-2	-	TGTGCCAGTAGTATGGGCATCGCAAACACCGGGGAGCTGTTTTTT	CASSMGIANTGELFF
-	TRBV24-1	TRBJ1-2	TRBD1	TGTGCCACCGAGGACAGGGGTGATGGCTACACCTTC	CATEDRGDGYTF
-	TRBV10-3	TRBJ1-5	-	TGTGCCATCCAGACAGGCAATCAGCCCCAGCATTTT	CAIQTGNQPQHF
-	TRBV5-1	TRBJ1-5	TRBD1	TGCGCCAGCAGCCTAGGGACAGCTTCTGGTCAGCCCCAGCATTTT	CASSLGTASGQPQHF
-	TRBV7-6	TRBJ1-1	TRBD1	TGTGCCAGCAGCTTAGTTGGGACAGGACCGAACACTGAAGCTTTCTTT	CASSLVGTGPNTEAFF
-	TRBV19	TRBJ1-3	-	TGTGCCAGTAGTATAGTGTTGACAGCGGGAAACACCATATATTTT	CASSIVLTAGNTIYF
-	TRBV21-1	TRBJ2-5	-	TGTGCCAGCAGCCCCGGGAGGATAGCTCTGAAGACCCAGTACTTC	CASSPGRIALKTQYF
-	TRBV10-3	TRBJ2-2	TRBD1	TGTGCCATCAGTCCGGACAGGGGAAACACCGGGGAGCTGTTTTTT	CAISPDRGNTGELFF
-	TRBV2	TRBJ2-4	-	TGTGCCAGCACCCCAACCCAGGGGACAACCAAAAACATTCAGTACTTC	CASTPTQGTTKNIQYF
-	TRBV9	TRBJ2-7	TRBD1	TGTGCCAGCAGCGTAGACCCGGGACAGGGTTCAGAGCAGTACTTC	CASSVDPGQGSEQYF
few	TRBV9	TRBJ1-2	TRBD1	TGTGCCAGCAGCTCCGAGTCGGGGACAGGATCTCTAAGCTCCTTC	CASSSESGTGSLSSF
-	TRBV28	TRBJ2-1	TRBD2	TGTGCCAGCAGTCCTCTCAGATTCAGGGTGGCACAAGCGGGGGATGAGCAGTTCTTC	CASSPLRFRVAQAGDEQFF
few	TRBV7-9	TRBJ2-6	TRBD1	TGTGCCAGCAGCTCCAATCCGAGGACAGGGTTTACTGGGGCCAACGTCCTGACTTTC	CASSSNPRTGFTGANVLTF
-	TRBV7-7	TRBJ2-1	-	TGTGCCAGCAGCTCCGGACAGTACAATGAGCAGTTCTTC	CASSSGQYNEQFF
-	TRBV7-9	TRBJ2-3	TRBD2	TGTGCCAGCAGCCCTCGGACTAGCAATACGCAGTATTTT	CASSPRTSNTQYF
-	TRBV5-5	TRBJ1-5	-	TGTGCCAGCAGCTTGGAACAGGGTGCTCAGCCCCAGCATTTT	CASSLEQGAQPQHF
-	TRBV5-1	TRBJ2-1	TRBD2	TGCGCCAGCAGCTTGGATCTAGCGGGGTCCGGGGGCCTGCAGTTCTTC	CASSLDLAGSGGLQFF
-	TRBV7-9	TRBJ2-5	-	TGTGCCAGCAGCGACACAGAGACCCAGTACTTC	CASSDTETQYF
-	TRBV10-3	TRBJ2-7	TRBD1	TGTGCCATCAGTGAGTGGAATTTACGGGACAGGGGCTACGAGCAGTACTTC	CAISEWNLRDRGYEQYF
-	TRBV24-1	TRBJ1-2	TRBD1	TGTGCCACCAGTGGTCAGGGACAGGGGGCGCGAGGCTACACCTTC	CATSGQGQGARGYTF
-	TRBV9	TRBJ1-2	-	TGTGCCAGCAGCTCCCACCAAGGGGCGTATGGCTACACCTTC	CASSSHQGAYGYTF
-	TRBV5-1	TRBJ1-5	TRBD1	TGCGCCAGCAGCTTGGCGGGACAGCCGAATCAGCCCCAGCATTTT	CASSLAGQPNQPQHF
-	TRBV6-4	TRBJ2-3	TRBD2	TGTGCCAGTTCTTCGACTAGCGGAAGCACAGATACGCAGTATTTT	CASSSTSGSTDTQYF
-	TRBV7-9	TRBJ2-1	TRBD1	TGTGCCAGTGGGGACAGCTACAATGAGCAGTTCTTC	CASGDSYNEQFF
-	TRBV19	TRBJ1-1	-	TGTGCCAGTAGTATTTCGGGGGGGGCGACTGAAGCTTTCTTT	CASSISGGATEAFF
few	TRBV7-9	TRBJ1-1	TRBD1	TGTGCCAGCAGCTCGGGACAGGCCGGGGACACTGAAGCTTTCTTT	CASSSGQAGDTEAFF
-	TRBV5-6	TRBJ2-5	TRBD2	TGTGCCAGCAGCTTGTATGCTAGCGGGATTCGGCAGGAGACCCAGTACTTC	CASSLYASGIRQETQYF
once	TRBV7-6	TRBJ2-3	TRBD2	TGTGCCAGCAGCTTAGCCGTGGCTAGCGGGTATGATACGCAGTATTTT	CASSLAVASGYDTQYF
-	TRBV13	TRBJ2-7	TRBD2	TGTGCCAGCAGCTCGCCCCGGGGGACTAGCGGGAGCGAGCAGTACTTC	CASSSPRGTSGSEQYF
-	TRBV28	TRBJ1-2	-	TGTGCCAGCTACCCCGGCTGGATGGAGGGCTACACCTTC	CASYPGWMEGYTF
-	TRBV7-7	TRBJ1-5	-	TGTGCTAGCAGCTTAGCCCTAGGACAGCCCCAGCATTTT	CASSLALGQPQHF
-	TRBV18	TRBJ1-1	-	TGTGCCAGCTCACCGGAGGCCATCACTGAAGCTTTCTTT	CASSPEAITEAFF